This T cell receptor (beta chain) was obtained from a study of shared clonotypes between healthy human individuals. CDR1 and CDR2 from the germline V gene are SGHVS and FQNEAQ. CDR3 length: 16 residues. With 2 bases removed from V and 4 bases from J, the gap between germline ends came to 15 bases. This clone was detected only a few times. Evenly divided among several immunoSEQ plates was the genomic DNA of each subset. The data were produced by immunoSEQ multiplex PCR, yet TCRdb's version contains in-frame clones alone and is incomplete. The table has over 100,000 clones, approximately 70% seen once. The study enrolled healthy HIV-negative adults without recent acute infections or vaccinations as donors.

The specimen sequenced was memory CD8+ T cells sorted from blood. Subset here: CD45RO+ cells pooled with CCR7-negative TemRA cells. The source is a woman in her thirties in good health. V and J are TRBV7-8 and TRBJ1-5; D is possibly TRBD1 (5 bases). The CDR3, as DNA: TGTGCCAGCAGCTTAAATGTCGGGGGGAGAAATCAGCCCCAGCATTTT. The encoded protein is CASSLNVGGRNQPQHF.